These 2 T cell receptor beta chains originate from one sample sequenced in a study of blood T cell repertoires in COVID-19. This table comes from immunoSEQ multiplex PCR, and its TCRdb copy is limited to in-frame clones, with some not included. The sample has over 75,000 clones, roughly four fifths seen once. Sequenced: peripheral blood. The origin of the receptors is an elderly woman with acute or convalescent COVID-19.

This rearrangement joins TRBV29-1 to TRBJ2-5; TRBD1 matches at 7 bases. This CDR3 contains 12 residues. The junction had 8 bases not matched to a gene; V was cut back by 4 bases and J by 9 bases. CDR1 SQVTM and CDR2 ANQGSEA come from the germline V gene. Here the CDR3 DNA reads TGCAGCGTTGCGGGACAGTCCACGGCCCAGTACTTC. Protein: CSVAGQSTAQYF.

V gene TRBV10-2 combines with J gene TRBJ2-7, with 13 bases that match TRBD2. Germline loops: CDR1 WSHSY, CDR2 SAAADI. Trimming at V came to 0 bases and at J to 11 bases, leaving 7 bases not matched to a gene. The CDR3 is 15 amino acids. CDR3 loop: CASSESTSGGPRKYF. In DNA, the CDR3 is TGCGCCAGCAGTGAGTCGACTAGCGGGGGGCCCAGGAAGTACTTC.